One and the same sample provided the 31 T cell receptor beta chains below, sequenced in a study of T cells in Graves' hyperthyroidism and ophthalmopathy. RNA transcripts yielded amplified TCR beta CDR3 regions. First-round RT-PCR targeting the TCR CDR3 was performed with the HTBI primer set. TCRdb ran MiXCR on the multiplex PCR reads and lists one entry per CDR3 protein. The sample contains a few hundred thousand distinct CDR3 sequences, about 14% of which appear only once. The specimen sequenced was blood. The receptors originated from a woman in her 30s with Graves' ophthalmopathy.

This clonotype has ten or more counts. The J gene is TRBJ1-4, the V gene TRBV20-1; 9 positions agree with TRBD1. Germline V gene data show CDR1 as DFQATT and CDR2 as SNEGSKA (reference sequence). V lost 6 bases to trimming and J lost 5 bases; unmatched junction nucleotides: 4. This CDR3 has 13 amino acids. CDR3 region: CSATGTGNEKLFF. The CDR3 nucleotides are TGCAGTGCGACCGGGACAGGGAATGAAAAACTGTTTTTT.

This clonotype was picked up a small number of times. The chain recombines TRBV27 with TRBJ1-4, with a tentative D call TRBD1 (5 bases). Germline V gene sequence: CDR1 MNHEY, CDR2 SMNVEV (reference sequence). The length of the CDR3 is 15 residues. Trimming took off 6 bases at V and 1 base at J, with 12 bases between the two ends. CDR3: CASSPLDRTNEKLFF. DNA for the CDR3: TGTGCCAGCAGCCCCCTTGACAGAACTAATGAAAAACTGTTTTTT.

This clonotype was seen many times. The CDR3 protein is CASSQVAVPRYTF. DNA for the CDR3: TGTGCCAGCAGTCAGGTGGCAGTCCCTCGCTACACCTTC. The chain joins TRBV11-2 to TRBJ1-2; no reliable D call. CDR1 is SGHAT, CDR2 FQNNGV, per germline. V was pared by 6 bases and J by 9 bases, with 17 bases between. This CDR3 comprises 13 residues.

This clonotype occurred many times. V and J are TRBV2 and TRBJ1-2; 7 nucleotides align to TRBD1. The V gene end was trimmed by 5 bases and the J gene end by 7 bases; junction bases not matched to a gene: 10. The germline V gene has CDR1 SNHLY and CDR2 FYNNEI. CDR3 length equals 14 residues. The CDR3 here is CASSYRDPGGGYTF. For the CDR3, the DNA is TGTGCCAGCAGTTACCGGGACCCAGGGGGTGGCTACACCTTC.

The V gene is TRBV19, the J gene TRBJ1-5; 8 bases map to TRBD1. The CDR3 is made up of 13 amino acids. Germline CDR1 reads LNHDA; CDR2 reads SQIVND (reference sequence). Losses at the gene ends were 6 bases for V and 7 bases for J; bases not matched to a gene: 5. The CDR3 is CASRDRAGQPQHF. CDR3 bases: TGTGCCAGTAGGGACAGGGCGGGACAGCCCCAGCATTTT.

The chain uses TRBV7-2 and TRBJ2-7, with 14 positions matching TRBD2. Germline loops: CDR1 SGHTA, CDR2 FQGNSA. The V segment lost 5 bases and the J segment 6 bases; nucleotides outside the gene matches: 6. The CDR3 is 15 residues long. The DNA of the CDR3 is TGTGCCAGCAGCACGACTAGCGGGGGGGCCCGCGAGCAGTACTTC. Amino acid sequence: CASSTTSGGAREQYF.

Ten or more counts support this clonotype. The chain recombines TRBV13 with TRBJ2-1; possibly TRBD1 for D (5 bases). V lost 4 bases, J lost 0 bases, and 13 bases lay in between. The CDR3 runs to 16 residues. Germline V CDR1 and CDR2: PRHDT, FYEKMQ (reference sequence). The DNA of the CDR3 is TGTGCCAGCAGCTCGCAACAGGAAACCTCCTACAATGAGCAGTTCTTC. Translation gives CASSSQQETSYNEQFF. The complete variable domain, with remaining parts taken from reference TRBV13 and TRBJ2-1, reads AAGVIQSPRHLIKEKRETATLKCYPIPRHDTVYWYQQGPGQDPQFLISFYEKMQSDKGSIPDRFSAQQFSDYHSELNMSSLELGDSALYFCASSSQQETSYNEQFFGPGTRLTVL.

The table lists this clonotype with a few counts. This sequence joins TRBV5-1 and TRBJ2-3; 13 bases are shared with TRBD2. Trimming took 0 bases from V and 4 from J; bases not matched to a gene: 8. Germline assignment: CDR1 SGHRS and CDR2 YFSETQ. This CDR3 has 18 residues. Here the CDR3 DNA reads TGCGCCAGCAGCTTGGTGGGGGGACTAGCGGGGTCCCCAGATACGCAGTATTTT. This gives the protein CASSLVGGLAGSPDTQYF.

The chain carries TRBV20-1 and TRBJ2-4; D possibly uses TRBD1 or TRBD2 (5 bases each). The CDR3 sequence is 13 residues long. Germline CDR1 reads DFQATT; CDR2 reads SNEGSKA (reference sequence). Between the trimmed V and J ends, which lost 6 bases and 5 bases, there was a span of 14 bases. CDR3 region: CSAGATAENIQYF. CDR3 in DNA: TGCAGTGCCGGGGCTACAGCGGAAAACATTCAGTACTTC.

The chain has TRBV9 and TRBJ1-2; 8 nucleotides match TRBD1. Germline V lookup: CDR1 SGDLS, CDR2 YYNGEE. The CDR3 contains 13 residues. V shed 4 bases and J 8 bases; nucleotides not matched to a gene: 7. Here the CDR3 reads CASSLQGALGYTF. The CDR3 DNA sequence: TGTGCCAGCAGCTTGCAGGGGGCGCTGGGCTACACCTTC.

This clonotype was recorded many times. V and J are TRBV6-1 and TRBJ1-1; D perhaps matches TRBD1 (6 bases). The germline gives CDR1 MNHNS, CDR2 SASEGT. V lost 6 bases, J lost 3 bases, and 14 bases lay in between. The CDR3 runs 14 residues. This CDR3 reads CASRTPGAHTEAFF. CDR3 DNA: TGTGCCAGCAGAACCCCGGGGGCGCACACTGAAGCTTTCTTT.

Ten or more counts support this clonotype. This chain connects TRBV7-8 to TRBJ1-1; D is uncertain. Trimming removed 2 bases from V and 5 bases from J, with 12 bases in between. CDR3 length: 14 amino acids. Germline loops: CDR1 SGHVS, CDR2 FQNEAQ. CDR3 region: CASSLYMVGTEAFF. CDR3 nucleotide sequence: TGTGCCAGCAGCTTATATATGGTTGGGACTGAAGCTTTCTTT.

This clonotype was observed a few times. This sequence joins TRBV6-1 and TRBJ1-6; 9 bases align to TRBD1. The CDR3 spans 18 residues. The germline V gene encodes CDR1 MNHNS and CDR2 SASEGT. V was clipped by 6 bases and J by 10 bases; unmatched bases: 19. CDR3 loop: CASSLPQGNRGLRSPLHF. The CDR3 region has the DNA TGTGCCAGCAGCCTCCCTCAGGGGAACAGGGGGCTAAGATCACCCCTCCACTTT.

This clonotype occurred many times. The chain uses TRBV24-1 and TRBJ1-2; no clear D. CDR3 length: 14 amino acids. Germline V lookup: CDR1 KGHDR, CDR2 SFDVKD. V dropped 3 bases and J dropped 5 bases, with 12 bases sitting between them. CDR3: CATSDPFNSYGYTF. CDR3 DNA sequence: TGTGCCACCAGTGATCCCTTCAACAGTTATGGCTACACCTTC.

The chain uses TRBV9 and TRBJ1-1; a possible D gene is TRBD1 (5 bases). The CDR3 covers 14 residues. The V end lost 3 bases, the J end lost 0 bases, and 9 bases lay between the germline ends. The germline V gene encodes CDR1 SGDLS and CDR2 YYNGEE. DNA for the CDR3: TGTGCCAGCAGCGCGACAGATATGAACACTGAAGCTTTCTTT. It encodes CASSATDMNTEAFF.

At least ten counts were recorded for this clonotype. The V gene is TRBV2, the J gene TRBJ2-2, with D maybe TRBD2 (6 bases). CDR3 length equals 13 residues. CDR1 and CDR2 from the germline V gene are SNHLY and FYNNEI. V dropped 5 bases and J dropped 5 bases, with 9 bases sitting between them. CDR3 coding DNA: TGTGCCAGCAGTCAGGAGGGGACCGGGGAGCTGTTTTTT. Translation gives CASSQEGTGELFF.

This clonotype was detected only a few times. This chain links TRBV9 with TRBJ2-2; D may be TRBD2 (7 bases). Deletions cut 3 bases from V and 2 bases from J, with 14 bases between. Per germline, CDR1 SGDLS and CDR2 YYNGEE. The CDR3 covers 16 residues. CDR3 nucleotide sequence: TGTGCCAGCAGCGCAGCGGGACATGTAAACACCGGGGAGCTGTTTTTT. It yields the protein CASSAAGHVNTGELFF. The entire variable domain, with the rest obtained from reference TRBV9 and TRBJ2-2, is as follows: DSGVTQTPKHLITATGQRVTLRCSPRSGDLSVYWYQQSLDQGLQFLIQYYNGEERAKGNILERFSAQQFPDLHSELNLSSLELGDSALYFCASSAAGHVNTGELFFGEGSRLTVL.

This chain connects TRBV20-1 to TRBJ2-1; TRBD2 is a possible D gene (6 bases). The CDR3 sequence is 18 residues long. CDR1 is DFQATT, CDR2 SNEGSKA, per germline (reference sequence). V gave up 3 bases and J gave up 9 bases, with 30 bases separating them. Here the CDR3 reads CSASFLGRKRREGAEQFF. CDR3 nucleotide sequence: TGCAGTGCTAGTTTTTTGGGGAGGAAGCGCAGGGAAGGGGCTGAGCAGTTCTTC.

The chain carries TRBV5-1 and TRBJ2-1; D might be TRBD1 or TRBD2, each matching 5 bases. Germline assignment: CDR1 SGHRS and CDR2 YFSETQ. This CDR3 comprises 13 residues. V shed 3 bases and J shed 4 bases, with 8 bases lying between them. The CDR3 protein is CASSSREYNEQFF. CDR3 DNA: TGCGCCAGCAGCTCCAGGGAGTACAATGAGCAGTTCTTC. Full variable domain (missing parts from reference TRBV5-1 and TRBJ2-1): KAGVTQTPRYLIKTRGQQVTLSCSPISGHRSVSWYQQTPGQGLQFLFEYFSETQRNKGNFPGRFSGRQFSNSRSEMNVSTLELGDSALYLCASSSREYNEQFFGPGTRLTVL.

This clonotype was seen many times. The CDR3 DNA is TGTGCCAGCTGGCCAGGGGCGAAAGAGCAGTACTTC. Translating gives CASWPGAKEQYF. The chain recombines TRBV6-1 with TRBJ2-7; possible D gene TRBD1, 6 bases. The germline CDR1 and CDR2 sequences are MNHNS and SASEGT. The CDR3 contains 12 residues. Trimming pared 8 bases from V and 7 bases from J, leaving 15 bases between.

Concerning this clonotype: A much larger clone lies a single base off, so this may be a read error. The chain couples TRBV6-1 to TRBJ1-1, with D perhaps matching TRBD1 (6 bases). This CDR3 region has 13 residues. CDR1 and CDR2 from the germline V gene are MNHNS and SASEGT. The CDR3 region has the DNA TGTACCAGCAGATCCCTAGGGGGGACTGAAGCTTTCTTT. It encodes CTSRSLGGTEAFF.

This clonotype was seen repeatedly, ten times or more. The rearrangement uses TRBV10-2 and TRBJ1-1; D gene uncertain. This CDR3 is 13 amino acids long. The germline V gene has CDR1 WSHSY and CDR2 SAAADI. V lost 7 bases to trimming and J lost 4 bases, with 13 bases between them. For the CDR3, the DNA is TGCGCCAGCACCGAGGCTCAGCCCACTGAAGCTTTCTTT. Residues: CASTEAQPTEAFF.

This clonotype has ten or more counts. The V gene is TRBV2, the J gene TRBJ2-1; unclear D gene. Germline loops: CDR1 SNHLY, CDR2 FYNNEI. The V gene lost 4 bases and the J gene lost 5 bases, with 3 bases spanning the gap. There are 11 residues in the CDR3. The CDR3 DNA is TGTGCCAGCAGTGGGCACAATGAGCAGTTCTTC. The encoded protein is CASSGHNEQFF.

This clonotype came up many times. V is TRBV28 and J is TRBJ2-7; TRBD1 aligns across 8 bases. V was pared by 1 base and J by 5 bases, with 10 bases of the junction left unmatched. CDR3 length: 16 residues. The germline CDR1 and CDR2 sequences are MDHEN and SYDVKM. Here the CDR3 reads CASSLLLTGGLNEQYF. Written as DNA, the CDR3 is TGTGCCAGCAGTTTATTACTCACAGGGGGTCTGAACGAGCAGTACTTC.

The rearrangement joins TRBV11-2 to TRBJ1-4; D unclear. Looked up from germline, CDR1 is SGHAT and CDR2 is FQNNGV. The length of the CDR3 is 15 residues. V was clipped by 5 bases and J by 7 bases, with 17 bases between them. Written as DNA, the CDR3 is TGTGCCAGCAGCCGTAACTTGGGGAATTTTGAAAAACTGTTTTTT. Protein: CASSRNLGNFEKLFF.

This clonotype was counted at least ten times. The gene calls are TRBV20-1 and TRBJ2-7; 8 positions agree with TRBD2. Germline assignment: CDR1 DFQATT and CDR2 SNEGSKA (reference sequence). This CDR3 is 15 amino acids long. Trimming at V came to 1 base and at J to 2 bases, leaving 7 bases not matched to a gene. CDR3 loop: CSARVSGRRAYEQYF. As DNA, the CDR3 is TGCAGTGCTAGAGTAAGCGGGAGAAGGGCCTACGAGCAGTACTTC.

This clonotype has a count of ten or more. The rearrangement joins TRBV7-9 to TRBJ2-1; 9 nucleotides line up with TRBD2. The CDR3 length is 18 residues. CDR1 and CDR2 from the germline V gene are SEHNR and FQNEAQ (reference sequence). Losses at the gene ends were 1 base for V and 5 bases for J; bases not matched to a gene: 12. CDR3 loop: CASSLDLRTSVRNNEQFF. CDR3 nucleotide sequence: TGTGCCAGCAGCTTAGACCTAAGGACTAGCGTTCGGAACAATGAGCAGTTCTTC.

The table lists this clonotype with many counts. The chain carries TRBV20-1 and TRBJ2-7; D unresolved. Germline-derived CDR1 and CDR2 are DFQATT and SNEGSKA (reference sequence). The V gene lost 6 bases and the J gene lost 0 bases, with 18 bases spanning the gap. This CDR3 is 15 amino acids long. Written as DNA, the CDR3 is TGCAGTGCCCCGGAAGAAAAGAGATTCTCCTACGAGCAGTACTTC. The encoded protein is CSAPEEKRFSYEQYF.

In this sample, this clonotype turned up many times. The rearrangement links TRBV5-5 to TRBJ2-2; D ambiguous. V lost 0 bases to trimming and J lost 6 bases, with 15 bases between them. The CDR3 length is 16 residues. Germline V gene lookup returns CDR1 SGHKS and CDR2 YYEKEE (reference sequence). The CDR3 coding sequence is TGTGCCAGCAGCTTGGAGGTCTTCTCATCCTCCGGGGAGCTGTTTTTT. Translating gives CASSLEVFSSSGELFF.

This chain connects TRBV20-1 to TRBJ2-3; TRBD2 aligns across 9 bases. J lost 4 bases, V lost 6 bases, and 11 bases had no gene match. Germline V gene data show CDR1 as DFQATT and CDR2 as SNEGSKA (reference sequence). The CDR3 is 15 residues long. As DNA, the CDR3 is TGCAGTGCCAACAAGAGGACTAGCGTCGCAGATACGCAGTATTTT. This gives the protein CSANKRTSVADTQYF.

The chain uses TRBV5-6 and TRBJ2-2, with D perhaps TRBD2 (6 bases). CDR3 size: 15 residues. Per the germline V gene, CDR1 is SGHDT and CDR2 is YYEEEE. V dropped 6 bases and J dropped 7 bases, with 19 bases sitting between them. As DNA, the CDR3 is TGTGCCAGCACCCACGACCGGAGGGCAGGCGGGGAGCTGTTTTTT. Its protein product is CASTHDRRAGGELFF.